This T cell receptor (beta chain) is from a study of cytomegalovirus exposure and HLA in healthy donors. The CDR3 contains 13 residues. CDR1 and CDR2 (germline): GTSNPN, SVGIG (reference sequence). Trimming took off 5 bases at V and 6 bases at J, with 13 bases between the two ends. PCR involved 60 Vbeta and 13 Jbeta primers. The repertoire was sequenced with immunoSEQ multiplex PCR; TCRdb's copy has only in-frame clones and lacks some. The top ten hold 11% of the sample, which has about 70,000 clones, about 67% seen once. The sample holds a few counts of this clone. This receptor was identified in a human donor in good health. Specimen: PBMCs. V usage is TRBV30 and J usage is TRBJ1-4; no reliable D call. This CDR3 reads CAWGDNQYEKLFF. The DNA for the CDR3 is TGTGCCTGGGGTGACAATCAGTATGAAAAACTGTTTTTT. The whole variable domain, filled in from reference TRBV30 and TRBJ1-4, reads SQTIHQWPATLVQPVGSPLSLECTVEGTSNPNLYWYRQAAGRGLQLLFYSVGIGQISSEVPQNLSASRPQDRQFILSSKKLLLSDSGFYLCAWGDNQYEKLFFGSGTQLSVL.